This T cell receptor beta chain was sequenced for a study of human T cells and chemical hapten exposure. This clonotype was detected only a few times. The length of the CDR3 is 15 residues. V lost 0 bases and J 0 bases, leaving 7 bases between the germline ends. Germline lookup yields CDR1 LGHNA and CDR2 YNFKEQ. Individual cDNA molecules in this library carried unique molecular identifiers. From the RACE reads, TCRdb called clonotypes with MiXCR, one entry per CDR3 protein. The table lists more than 300,000 distinct CDR3 sequences, roughly 4.6% of them singletons. Described time point: pre-sensitization, week 0. Treatment specified: therapeutic diphenylcyclopropenone sensitization with weekly scalp DPC.

Material: whole blood, obtained in connection with sensitization to the hapten diphenylcyclopropenone (DPC). This TCR derives from a woman between 45 and 60 years old with alopecia areata. Some clones in this sample may be carry-over from other donors' samples. The chain joins TRBV4-2 to TRBJ2-3, with D uncertain. CDR3 DNA sequence: TGTGCCAGCAGCCAAGATTGGACCAGCACAGATACGCAGTATTTT. Protein product: CASSQDWTSTDTQYF.